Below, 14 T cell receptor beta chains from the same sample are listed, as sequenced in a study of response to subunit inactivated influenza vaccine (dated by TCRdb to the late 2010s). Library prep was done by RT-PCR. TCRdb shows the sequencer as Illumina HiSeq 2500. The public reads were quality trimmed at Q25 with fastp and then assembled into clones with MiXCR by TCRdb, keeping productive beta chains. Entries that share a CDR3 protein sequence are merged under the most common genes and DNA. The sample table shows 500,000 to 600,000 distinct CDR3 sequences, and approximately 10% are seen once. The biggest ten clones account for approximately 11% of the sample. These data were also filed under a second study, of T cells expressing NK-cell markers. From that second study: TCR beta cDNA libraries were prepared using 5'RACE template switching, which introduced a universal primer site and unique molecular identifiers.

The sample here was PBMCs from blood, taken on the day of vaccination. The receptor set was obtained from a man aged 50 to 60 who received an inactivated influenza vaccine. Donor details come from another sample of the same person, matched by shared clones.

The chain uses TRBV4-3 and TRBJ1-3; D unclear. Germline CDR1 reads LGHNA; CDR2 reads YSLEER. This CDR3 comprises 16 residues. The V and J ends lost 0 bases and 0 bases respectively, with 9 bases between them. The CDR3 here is CASSQDPSSSGNTIYF. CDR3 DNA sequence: TGCGCCAGCAGCCAAGATCCATCCAGCTCTGGAAACACCATATATTTT.

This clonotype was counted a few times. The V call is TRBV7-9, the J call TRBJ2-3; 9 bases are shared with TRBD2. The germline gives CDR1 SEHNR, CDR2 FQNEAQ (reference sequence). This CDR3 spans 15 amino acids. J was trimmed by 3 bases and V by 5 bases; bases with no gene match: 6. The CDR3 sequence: CASSLGLAFTDTQYF. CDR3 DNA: TGTGCCAGCAGCCTAGGACTAGCGTTTACAGATACGCAGTATTTT.

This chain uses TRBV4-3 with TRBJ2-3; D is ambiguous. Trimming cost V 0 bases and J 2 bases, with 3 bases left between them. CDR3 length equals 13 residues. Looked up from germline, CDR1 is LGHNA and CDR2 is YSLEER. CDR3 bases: TGCGCCAGCAGCCAAGATTACACAGATACGCAGTATTTT. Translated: CASSQDYTDTQYF.

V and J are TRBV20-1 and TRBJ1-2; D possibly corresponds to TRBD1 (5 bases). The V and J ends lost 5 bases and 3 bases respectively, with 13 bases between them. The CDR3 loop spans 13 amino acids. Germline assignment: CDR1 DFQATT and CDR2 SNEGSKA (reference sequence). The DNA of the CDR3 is TGCAGTGCTGGGGAACGAGGGGACTATGGCTACACCTTC. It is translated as CSAGERGDYGYTF.

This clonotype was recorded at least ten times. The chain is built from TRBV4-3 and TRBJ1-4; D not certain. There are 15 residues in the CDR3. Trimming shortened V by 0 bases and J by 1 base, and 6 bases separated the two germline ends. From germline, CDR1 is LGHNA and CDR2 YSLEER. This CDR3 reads CASSQEGRTNEKLFF. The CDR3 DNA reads TGCGCCAGCAGCCAAGAGGGCAGAACTAATGAAAAACTGTTTTTT.

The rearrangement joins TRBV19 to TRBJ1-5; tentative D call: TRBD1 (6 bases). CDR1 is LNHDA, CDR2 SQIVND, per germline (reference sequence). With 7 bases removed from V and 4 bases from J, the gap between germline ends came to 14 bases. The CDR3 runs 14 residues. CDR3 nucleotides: TGTGCCAGTAAGGAGGGGGGGGAAAATCAGCCCCAGCATTTT. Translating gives CASKEGGENQPQHF.

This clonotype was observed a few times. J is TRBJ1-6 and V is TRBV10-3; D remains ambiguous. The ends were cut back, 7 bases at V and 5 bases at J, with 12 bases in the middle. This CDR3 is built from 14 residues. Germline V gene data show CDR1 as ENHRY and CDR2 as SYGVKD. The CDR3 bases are TGTGCCATCAAGGCGACGGGAGATAATTCACCCCTCCACTTT. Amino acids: CAIKATGDNSPLHF.

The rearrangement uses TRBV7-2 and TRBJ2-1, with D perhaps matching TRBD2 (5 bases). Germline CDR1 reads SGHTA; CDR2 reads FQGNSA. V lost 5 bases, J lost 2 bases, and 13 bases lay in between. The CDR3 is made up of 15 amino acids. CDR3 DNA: TGTGCCAGCAGCCCAAAAGCGGTTGCCTACAATGAGCAGTTCTTC. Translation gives CASSPKAVAYNEQFF.

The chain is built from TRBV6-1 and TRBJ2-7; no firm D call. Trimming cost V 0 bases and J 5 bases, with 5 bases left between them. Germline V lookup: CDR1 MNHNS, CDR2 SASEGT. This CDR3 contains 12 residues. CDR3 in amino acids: CASSEARNEQYF. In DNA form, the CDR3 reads TGTGCCAGCAGTGAAGCTCGAAACGAGCAGTACTTC.

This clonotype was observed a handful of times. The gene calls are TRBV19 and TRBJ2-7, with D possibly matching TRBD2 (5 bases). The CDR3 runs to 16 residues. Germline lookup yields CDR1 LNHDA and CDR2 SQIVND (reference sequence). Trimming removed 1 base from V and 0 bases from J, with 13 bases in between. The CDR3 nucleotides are TGTGCCAGTAGTATAGGACGTTCCGGGGACTCCTACGAGCAGTACTTC. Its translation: CASSIGRSGDSYEQYF.

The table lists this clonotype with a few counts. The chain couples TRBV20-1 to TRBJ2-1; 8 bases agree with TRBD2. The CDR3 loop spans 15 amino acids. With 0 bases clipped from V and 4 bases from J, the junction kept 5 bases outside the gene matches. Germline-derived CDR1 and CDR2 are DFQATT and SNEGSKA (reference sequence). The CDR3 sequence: CSARDHQRGYNEQFF. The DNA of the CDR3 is TGCAGTGCTAGAGATCACCAGCGGGGGTACAATGAGCAGTTCTTC.

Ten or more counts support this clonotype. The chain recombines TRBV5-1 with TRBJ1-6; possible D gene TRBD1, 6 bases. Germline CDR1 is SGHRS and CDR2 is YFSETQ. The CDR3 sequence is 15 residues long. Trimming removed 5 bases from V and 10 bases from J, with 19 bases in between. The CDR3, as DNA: TGCGCCAGCAGGAAGCCCGGGACAAATGAATCACCCCTCCACTTT. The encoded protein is CASRKPGTNESPLHF.

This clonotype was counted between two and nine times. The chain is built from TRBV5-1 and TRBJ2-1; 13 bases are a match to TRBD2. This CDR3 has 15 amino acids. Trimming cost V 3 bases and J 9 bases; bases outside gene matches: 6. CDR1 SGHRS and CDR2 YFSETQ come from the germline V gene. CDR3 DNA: TGCGCCAGCAGCTCCCGGACTAGCGGGAGCGGTGAGCAGTTCTTC. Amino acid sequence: CASSSRTSGSGEQFF. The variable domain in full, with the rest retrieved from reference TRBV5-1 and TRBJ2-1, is KAGVTQTPRYLIKTRGQQVTLSCSPISGHRSVSWYQQTPGQGLQFLFEYFSETQRNKGNFPGRFSGRQFSNSRSEMNVSTLELGDSALYLCASSSRTSGSGEQFFGPGTRLTVL.

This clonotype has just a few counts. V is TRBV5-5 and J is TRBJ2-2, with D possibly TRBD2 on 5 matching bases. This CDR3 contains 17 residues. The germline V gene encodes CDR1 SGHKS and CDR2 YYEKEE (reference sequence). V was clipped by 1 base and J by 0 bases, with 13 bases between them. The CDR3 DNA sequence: TGTGCCAGCAGCTTGTGGTTGGGGAGTACGAACACCGGGGAGCTGTTTTTT. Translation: CASSLWLGSTNTGELFF.